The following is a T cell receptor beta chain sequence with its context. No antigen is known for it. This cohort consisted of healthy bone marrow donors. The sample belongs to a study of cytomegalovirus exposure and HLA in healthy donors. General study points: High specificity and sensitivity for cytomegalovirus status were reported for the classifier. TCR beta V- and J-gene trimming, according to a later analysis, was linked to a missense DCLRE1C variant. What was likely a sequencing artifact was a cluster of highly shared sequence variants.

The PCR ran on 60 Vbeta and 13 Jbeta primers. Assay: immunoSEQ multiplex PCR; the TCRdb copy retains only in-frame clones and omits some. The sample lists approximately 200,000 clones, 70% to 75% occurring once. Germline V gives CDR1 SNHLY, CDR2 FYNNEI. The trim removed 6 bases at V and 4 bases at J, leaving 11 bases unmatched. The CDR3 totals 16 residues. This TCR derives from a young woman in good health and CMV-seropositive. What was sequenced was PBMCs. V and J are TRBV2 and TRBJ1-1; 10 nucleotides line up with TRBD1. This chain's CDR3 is CASSGSGTGVGTEAFF. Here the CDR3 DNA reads TGTGCCAGCAGCGGATCCGGGACAGGGGTTGGCACTGAAGCTTTCTTT.